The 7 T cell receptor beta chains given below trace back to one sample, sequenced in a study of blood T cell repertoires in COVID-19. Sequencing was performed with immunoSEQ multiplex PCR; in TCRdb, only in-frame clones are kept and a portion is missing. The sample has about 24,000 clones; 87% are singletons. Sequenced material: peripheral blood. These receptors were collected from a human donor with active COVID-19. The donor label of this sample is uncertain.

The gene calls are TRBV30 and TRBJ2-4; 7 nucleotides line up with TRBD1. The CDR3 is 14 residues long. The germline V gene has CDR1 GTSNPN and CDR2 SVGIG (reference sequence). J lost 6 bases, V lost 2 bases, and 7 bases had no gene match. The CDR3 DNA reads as TGTGCCTGGAGTCCCGGGACAGTCATAAACATTCAGTACTTC. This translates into CAWSPGTVINIQYF.

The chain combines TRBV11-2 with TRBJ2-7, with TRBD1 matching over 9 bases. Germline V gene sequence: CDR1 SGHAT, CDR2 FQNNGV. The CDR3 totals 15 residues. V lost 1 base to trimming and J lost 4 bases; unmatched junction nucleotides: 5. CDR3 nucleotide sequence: TGTGCCAGCAGCTTAGCGGGACAGGGCGGTTACGAGCAGTACTTC. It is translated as CASSLAGQGGYEQYF.

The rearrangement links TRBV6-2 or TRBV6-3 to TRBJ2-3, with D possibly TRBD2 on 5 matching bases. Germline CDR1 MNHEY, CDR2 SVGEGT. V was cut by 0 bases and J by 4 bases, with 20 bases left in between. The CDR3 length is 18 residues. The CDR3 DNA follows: TGTGCCAGCAGTTACTCTTACGGCAGTCCGGGAAAAGCAGATACGCAGTATTTT. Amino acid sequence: CASSYSYGSPGKADTQYF.

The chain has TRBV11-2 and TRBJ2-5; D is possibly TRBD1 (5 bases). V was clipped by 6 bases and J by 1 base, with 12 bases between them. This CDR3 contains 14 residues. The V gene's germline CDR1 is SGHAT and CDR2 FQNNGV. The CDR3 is CASSYRQPQETQYF. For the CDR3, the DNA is TGTGCCAGCAGTTACAGACAGCCCCAAGAGACCCAGTACTTC.

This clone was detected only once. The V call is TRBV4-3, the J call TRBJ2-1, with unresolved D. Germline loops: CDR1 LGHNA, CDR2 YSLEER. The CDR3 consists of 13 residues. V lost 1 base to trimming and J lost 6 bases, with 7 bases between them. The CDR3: CASSQGHGNEQFF. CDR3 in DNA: TGCGCCAGCAGCCAAGGACACGGCAATGAGCAGTTCTTC.

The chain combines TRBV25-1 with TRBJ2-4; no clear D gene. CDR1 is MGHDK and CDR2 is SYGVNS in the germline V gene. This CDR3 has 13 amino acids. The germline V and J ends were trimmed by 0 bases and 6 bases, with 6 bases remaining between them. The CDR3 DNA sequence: TGTGCCAGCAGTGAATACGCCGGAAACATTCAGTACTTC. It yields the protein CASSEYAGNIQYF.

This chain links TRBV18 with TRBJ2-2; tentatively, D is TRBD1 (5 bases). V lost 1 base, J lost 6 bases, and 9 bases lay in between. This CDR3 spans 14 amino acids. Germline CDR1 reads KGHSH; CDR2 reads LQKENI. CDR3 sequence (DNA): TGTGCCAGCTCACCACAGTCAGGGCCCGGGGAGCTGTTTTTT. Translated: CASSPQSGPGELFF.